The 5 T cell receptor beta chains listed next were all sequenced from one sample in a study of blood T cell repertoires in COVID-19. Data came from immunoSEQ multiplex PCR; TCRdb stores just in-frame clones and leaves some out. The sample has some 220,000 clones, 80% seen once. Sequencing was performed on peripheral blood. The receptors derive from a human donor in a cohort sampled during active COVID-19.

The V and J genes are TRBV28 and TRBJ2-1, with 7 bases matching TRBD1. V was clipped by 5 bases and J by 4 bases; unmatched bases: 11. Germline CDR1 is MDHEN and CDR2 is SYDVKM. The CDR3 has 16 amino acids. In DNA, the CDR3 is TGTGCCAGCAGTGATCCGGGACAGCGTGGGTACAATGAGCAGTTCTTC. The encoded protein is CASSDPGQRGYNEQFF. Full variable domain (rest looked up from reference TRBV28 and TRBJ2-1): DVKVTQSSRYLVKRTGEKVFLECVQDMDHENMFWYRQDPGLGLRLIYFSYDVKMKEKGDIPEGYSVSREKKERFSLILESASTNQTSMYLCASSDPGQRGYNEQFFGPGTRLTVL.

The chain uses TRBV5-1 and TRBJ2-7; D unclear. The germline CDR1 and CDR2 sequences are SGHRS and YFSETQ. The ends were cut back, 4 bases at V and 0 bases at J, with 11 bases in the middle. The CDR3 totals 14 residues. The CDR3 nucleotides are TGCGCCAGCAGCCTTGCGGTGAGCTCCTACGAGCAGTACTTC. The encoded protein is CASSLAVSSYEQYF.

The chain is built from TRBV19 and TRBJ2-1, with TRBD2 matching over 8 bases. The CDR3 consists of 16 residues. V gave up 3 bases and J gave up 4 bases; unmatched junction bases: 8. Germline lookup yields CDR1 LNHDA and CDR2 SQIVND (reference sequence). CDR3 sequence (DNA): TGTGCCAGTAGTATTAAAACTAGCGGTATTTACAATGAGCAGTTCTTC. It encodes CASSIKTSGIYNEQFF.

The DNA of the CDR3 is TGTGCCAGCAGCTCCCTGGGAGGAGGAACTAATGAAAAACTGTTTTTT. Encoded protein: CASSSLGGGTNEKLFF. The rearrangement uses TRBV7-9 and TRBJ1-4, with D hard to call. The CDR3 length is 16 residues. Germline V gene lookup returns CDR1 SEHNR and CDR2 FQNEAQ (reference sequence). V lost 4 bases to trimming and J lost 1 base, with 13 bases between them.

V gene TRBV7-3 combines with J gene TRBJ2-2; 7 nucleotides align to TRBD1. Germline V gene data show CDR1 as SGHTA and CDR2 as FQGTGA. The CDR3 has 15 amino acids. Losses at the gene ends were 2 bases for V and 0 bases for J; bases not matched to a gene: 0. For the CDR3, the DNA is TGTGCCAGCAGCTTACAGGGGGCGAACACCGGGGAGCTGTTTTTT. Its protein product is CASSLQGANTGELFF. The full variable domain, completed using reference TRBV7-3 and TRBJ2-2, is GAGVSQTPSNKVTEKGKYVELRCDPISGHTALYWYRQSLGQGPEFLIYFQGTGAADDSGLPNDRFFAVRPEGSVSTLKIQRTERGDSAVYLCASSLQGANTGELFFGEGSRLTVL.